The T cell receptor beta chain under discussion was sequenced for a study of CD8+ T cells in alopecia areata. The wider study: The duration of tofacitinib was 6 to 18 months, with 6 months off drug afterward.

Extraction and reverse transcription of RNA yielded cDNA as the sequencing template. Repertoires were generated with immunoSEQ multiplex PCR, while TCRdb's copy carries only in-frame clones and drops some. Of under 130,000 clones detected, just over 85% appear once; the ten largest clones hold 11%. Study outcomes and limitations: Links between baseline CD8+ expansion and response need larger treated cohorts.

Indicated treatment: oral pan-JAK inhibitor, 5-10 mg twice daily. This clone occurred a few times. Its antigen is not identified. V lost 7 bases and J lost 3; bases outside the gene matches: 11. This CDR3 has 15 amino acids. The germline V gene encodes CDR1 SEHNR and CDR2 FQNEAQ (reference sequence). The chain uses TRBV7-9 and TRBJ2-7, with 8 bases matching TRBD2. This receptor was taken from a human donor with alopecia areata. The sequencing used CD8+ T cells sorted from blood, collected at approximately week 30, from a patient treated with tofacitinib. This CDR3 reads CASTPESGRRYEQYF. The CDR3 nucleotides read TGTGCCAGCACTCCCGAGAGCGGGAGACGCTACGAGCAGTACTTC.